A selection of T cell receptor beta chains follows, all from one sample in a study of a mutant IDH1 vaccine in newly diagnosed glioma. Generated by immunoSEQ multiplex PCR, the TCRdb table keeps only in-frame clones and is missing some. The profile shows 90,000 to 100,000 clones, around 90% of them singletons. The sequences come from PBMCs, collected from a glioma patient treated with radiotherapy, temozolomide or both. These receptors all stem from a woman in her 50s with glioma. Both conserved end residues are part of each CDR3.

CASSLPSGANVLTF	TRBJ2-6	TRBV5-4
CASSLAPDRGGTGELFF	TRBJ2-2	TRBV11-3
CASSLIGSGELFF	TRBJ2-2	TRBV7-9
CASSLRTVDGYTF	TRBJ1-2	TRBV7-9
CASRNQGRGEQYF	TRBJ2-7	TRBV27
CASSLGGVGETQYF	TRBJ2-5	TRBV5-4
CASSLAGTGAYEQYF	TRBJ2-7	TRBV7-8
CASSSGQGYTGELFF	TRBJ2-2	TRBV5-4
CASSQWTGMGTGELFF	TRBJ2-2	TRBV14
CSAQRGEARYF	TRBJ2-5	TRBV20-1
CASSLAPRQGSSNQPQHF	TRBJ1-5	TRBV5-6
CASSSHGTGYGYTF	TRBJ1-2	TRBV11-2
CASGQGYGELFF	TRBJ2-2	TRBV12-5
CASSTHDGGVLTF	TRBJ1-2	TRBV9
CASSIGGDLNTGELFF	TRBJ2-2	TRBV19
CASSSWTVGGEKLFF	TRBJ1-4	TRBV5-8
CASGGQGARTEAFF	TRBJ1-1	TRBV18
CAWSRGNTDTQYF	TRBJ2-3	TRBV30
CASSQGTGTDTQYF	TRBJ2-3	TRBV4-2
CASSSDGPYEQYF	.	TRBV5-1
CASSQVASGTYEQYF	TRBJ2-7	TRBV14
CASSLVSNRDNEQFF	TRBJ2-1	TRBV5-1
CASRDTNTGELFF	TRBJ2-2	TRBV7-9
CAISEERGNYEQYF	TRBJ2-7	TRBV10-3
CASSLSFSGAYEQFF	TRBJ2-1	TRBV27
CASSFNYNEQFF	TRBJ2-1	TRBV7-2
CASSPANRGRWEPQHF	TRBJ1-5	TRBV19
CASSVRGGGTEAFF	TRBJ1-1	TRBV9
CASSVAGTTEAFF	TRBJ1-1	TRBV9
CASSPGGDNEQFF	TRBJ2-1	TRBV5-1
CASSSDEKLFF	TRBJ1-4	TRBV7-9
CASSGGEMPRIEQFF	TRBJ2-1	TRBV9
CASSLFDTGELFF	TRBJ2-2	TRBV5-6
CASSPERQETQYF	TRBJ2-5	TRBV18
CASSPWTGGASEKLFF	TRBJ1-4	TRBV28
CASSLSGGGQPQHF	TRBJ1-5	TRBV28
CASGEGSTDTQYF	TRBJ2-3	TRBV12-5
CASSSGLAGVKQFF	TRBJ2-1	TRBV5-4
CASNRDTFYGYTF	TRBJ1-2	TRBV6-1
CASSLALRGTGADTQYF	TRBJ2-3	TRBV7-8
CASSIQGPGRELFF	TRBJ2-2	TRBV19
CASSFPTAYGYTF	TRBJ1-2	TRBV5-8